Presented here are 20 T cell receptor beta chains from one specimen sequenced in a study of shared clonotypes between healthy human individuals. Profiling relied on immunoSEQ multiplex PCR, and the TCRdb table lists in-frame clones only, not all of them. The sample has millions of clones, just over 90% seen once; the top ten hold about 1.5%. Only CD45RO-negative cells positively selected for CCR7 counted as naive CD8 cells, so terminally differentiated effector memory CD45RA+ cells were excluded. Material for sequencing was naive CD8+ T cells from PBMCs. These receptors came from a man aged 18-30 years in good health. Some clones in this sample may be carry-over from other donors' samples.

V and J are TRBV19 and TRBJ2-7; D possibly uses TRBD1 or TRBD2 (5 bases each). The CDR3 runs to 14 residues. Trimming pared 5 bases from V and 2 bases from J, leaving 13 bases between. Germline loops: CDR1 LNHDA, CDR2 SQIVND (reference sequence). This CDR3 is CASSPRDGTYEQYF. DNA of the CDR3: TGTGCCAGTAGTCCCCGGGACGGGACCTACGAGCAGTACTTC.

The chain joins TRBV28 to TRBJ1-4; tentatively, D is TRBD1 (5 bases). Germline V gene data show CDR1 as MDHEN and CDR2 as SYDVKM. The CDR3 is made up of 15 amino acids. Trimming removed 7 bases at V and 8 bases at J, with 20 bases between. CDR3 DNA sequence: TGTGCCAGCAAAAAGAAAACAGGCGCGGAAGAAAAACTGTTTTTT. The encoded protein is CASKKKTGAEEKLFF.

This clone showed up just a few times. The V gene is TRBV30, the J gene TRBJ1-3; no clear D gene. Germline V gene sequence: CDR1 GTSNPN, CDR2 SVGIG (reference sequence). This CDR3 spans 12 amino acids. V shed 3 bases and J shed 8 bases, with 11 bases lying between them. The CDR3 bases are TGTGCCTGGAGGAAACCGGTTGACACCATATATTTT. This encodes CAWRKPVDTIYF.

In its sample, this clone was seen a few times. This sequence joins TRBV29-1 and TRBJ1-1; no clear D. The CDR3 loop spans 9 amino acids. Germline CDR1 reads SQVTM; CDR2 reads ANQGSEA. The V and J ends lost 6 bases and 11 bases respectively, with 10 bases between them. CDR3 bases: TGCAGCGTGGGAGGGAGGGCTTTCTTT. This translates into CSVGGRAFF.

V and J are TRBV7-9 and TRBJ1-1; D remains ambiguous. CDR1 and CDR2 from the germline V gene are SEHNR and FQNEAQ (reference sequence). The CDR3 covers 12 residues. V gave up 5 bases and J gave up 3 bases, with 7 bases separating them. CDR3 in amino acids: CASSPEYTEAFF. CDR3 in DNA: TGTGCCAGCAGCCCGGAGTACACTGAAGCTTTCTTT.

The V and J genes are TRBV6-5 and TRBJ1-2, with unresolved D. This CDR3 is built from 15 residues. Trimming pared 5 bases from V and 0 bases from J, leaving 13 bases between. Germline CDR1 reads MNHEY; CDR2 reads SVGAGI. The CDR3 DNA is TGTGCCAGCAGTCTCCGGACGGGAGCTAACTATGGCTACACCTTC. Translating gives CASSLRTGANYGYTF.

The chain is built from TRBV7-9 and TRBJ1-5; no definite D call. V lost 4 bases and J 6 bases, leaving 10 bases between the germline ends. The CDR3 length is 13 residues. Germline CDR1 SEHNR, CDR2 FQNEAQ (reference sequence). The CDR3 is CASSSRTGQPQHF. CDR3 nucleotides: TGTGCCAGCAGCTCCAGGACGGGTCAGCCCCAGCATTTT.

The gene calls are TRBV11-2 and TRBJ1-1; TRBD1 might be the D (5 bases). V dropped 2 bases and J dropped 5 bases, with 18 bases sitting between them. The CDR3 runs 16 residues. CDR1 and CDR2 from the germline V gene are SGHAT and FQNNGV. CDR3 sequence (DNA): TGTGCCAGCAGCTTAATAGGGGCAGGCGGGTCTACTGAAGCTTTCTTT. Translating it yields CASSLIGAGGSTEAFF.

This chain connects TRBV6-1 to TRBJ2-7; TRBD1 is a possible D gene (5 bases). This CDR3 region has 14 residues. The V gene lost 8 bases and the J gene lost 0 bases, with 14 bases spanning the gap. CDR1 and CDR2 (germline): MNHNS, SASEGT. The CDR3 DNA reads as TGTGCCAGCGACATCAGGGCCAACTCCTACGAGCAGTACTTC. This sequence encodes CASDIRANSYEQYF.

This clone came up once. The chain uses TRBV5-1 and TRBJ2-7; 8 positions agree with TRBD2. The CDR3 has 15 amino acids. V gave up 4 bases and J gave up 4 bases; unmatched junction bases: 10. The germline V gene encodes CDR1 SGHRS and CDR2 YFSETQ. CDR3 DNA: TGCGCCAGCAGCGAACGTAGCGGGAAGGGGTACGAGCAGTACTTC. Its translation: CASSERSGKGYEQYF.

This clone was counted a single time. Written as DNA, the CDR3 is TGTGCCACGAGGGGGTCAAGCGGACAGTTCTTC. It codes for CATRGSSGQFF. The chain is built from TRBV7-9 and TRBJ2-1; D might be TRBD1 (6 bases). CDR3 length: 11 residues. Trimming took 10 bases from V and 13 from J, leaving 17 bases between them. CDR1 and CDR2 from the germline V gene are SEHNR and FQNEAQ (reference sequence).

This chain connects TRBV30 to TRBJ2-1; D assignment may be TRBD1 or TRBD2 (6 bases each). Germline V gene sequence: CDR1 GTSNPN, CDR2 SVGIG (reference sequence). This CDR3 spans 17 amino acids. Between the trimmed V and J ends, which lost 0 bases and 1 base, there was a span of 16 bases. CDR3 bases: TGTGCCTGGAGTGTAAGAGGGGGGAGCTTGTCCTACAATGAGCAGTTCTTC. Residues: CAWSVRGGSLSYNEQFF.

V usage is TRBV11-2 and J usage is TRBJ2-3; 10 nucleotides line up with TRBD2. Germline CDR1 reads SGHAT; CDR2 reads FQNNGV. This CDR3 has 17 amino acids. Germline trimming cut 0 bases from V and 6 bases from J; bases unmatched to any gene: 9. CDR3 residues: CASSLDQIAGGMDTQYF. For the CDR3, the DNA is TGTGCCAGCAGCTTAGATCAGATAGCGGGAGGTATGGATACGCAGTATTTT.

Regarding this clone: Other DNA sequences in this specimen translate into the identical CDR3. For the CDR3, the DNA is TGCGCCAGCAGCCAAGGACCGGGGATGAACACTGAAGCTTTCTTT. It codes for CASSQGPGMNTEAFF. The rearrangement links TRBV4-1 to TRBJ1-1; D is undetermined. CDR3 length: 15 residues. The V and J ends lost 1 base and 0 bases respectively, with 9 bases between them. CDR1 and CDR2 from the germline V gene are MGHRA and YSYEKL.

This clone was picked up one time. The rearrangement uses TRBV27 and TRBJ1-5; unclear D gene. The CDR3 is made up of 18 amino acids. V was trimmed by 2 bases and J by 2 bases, leaving 19 bases between them. CDR1 and CDR2 (germline): MNHEY, SMNVEV (reference sequence). CDR3 in amino acids: CASSLGGAIHGGNQPQHF. CDR3 nucleotides: TGTGCCAGCAGTTTAGGCGGCGCTATTCACGGAGGCAATCAGCCCCAGCATTTT.

This chain's CDR3 is CASSYSGRDEQFF. CDR3 in DNA: TGTGCCAGCAGTTACAGCGGGAGAGATGAGCAGTTCTTC. The chain is built from TRBV6-6 and TRBJ2-1, with 8 bases matching TRBD2. The CDR3 contains 13 residues. V dropped 2 bases and J dropped 8; count of bases not matched to a gene: 2. Germline V gene lookup returns CDR1 MNHNY and CDR2 SVGAGI (reference sequence).

The rearrangement joins TRBV5-6 to TRBJ1-2, with D unclear. Germline V gives CDR1 SGHDT, CDR2 YYEEEE. CDR3 size: 14 residues. The ends were cut back, 4 bases at V and 3 bases at J, with 13 bases in the middle. CDR3 bases: TGTGCCAGCAGCCCCTTTGGGGAGGACTATGGCTACACCTTC. It translates to CASSPFGEDYGYTF. The variable domain in full, completed from reference TRBV5-6 and TRBJ1-2, reads DAGVTQSPTHLIKTRGQQVTLRCSPKSGHDTVSWYQQALGQGPQFIFQYYEEEERQRGNFPDRFSGHQFPNYSSELNVNALLLGDSALYLCASSPFGEDYGYTFGSGTRLTVV.

The chain has TRBV27 and TRBJ2-5; possibly TRBD2 for D (7 bases). Germline CDR1 MNHEY, CDR2 SMNVEV (reference sequence). CDR3 length: 15 amino acids. Trimming took off 6 bases at V and 5 bases at J, with 19 bases between the two ends. CDR3: CASRYRGANWETQYF. The CDR3 DNA sequence: TGTGCCAGCAGATATCGGGGGGCGAACTGGGAGACCCAGTACTTC.

This chain links TRBV14 with TRBJ2-7, with D perhaps TRBD1 (6 bases). V lost 3 bases, J lost 2 bases, and 17 bases lay in between. CDR1 is SGHDN, CDR2 FVKESK, per germline. CDR3 length: 16 amino acids. CDR3 nucleotides: TGTGCCAGCAGCCACCGCGACCGGACAGAACCCTACGAGCAGTACTTC. Encoded protein: CASSHRDRTEPYEQYF.

V gene TRBV15 combines with J gene TRBJ2-7; D uncertain. Deletions cut 5 bases from V and 1 base from J, with 12 bases between. Per germline, CDR1 LNHNV and CDR2 YYDKDF (reference sequence). The CDR3 contains 14 residues. For the CDR3, the DNA is TGTGCCACCAGCTCCACGACTGTATCCTACGAGCAGTACTTC. Its protein is CATSSTTVSYEQYF.